This entry lists 30 T cell receptor beta chains sequenced from one sample in a study of a mutant IDH1 vaccine in newly diagnosed glioma. Here immunoSEQ multiplex PCR was the method, and the copy in TCRdb shows in-frame clones only, minus some. The profile shows tens of thousands of clones, 90% to 95% of them singletons. Time point reported: baseline, week 1 (first vaccination visit). Sample treatment: pre-vaccination baseline after standard-of-care therapy. The specimen was PBMCs, collected from a glioma patient treated with radiotherapy, temozolomide or both. The receptors were gathered from a man between 25 and 39 years old with glioma.

CDR3 residues: CASSLVGLSYEQYF. As DNA, the CDR3 is TGTGCCAGCAGCTTGGTTGGACTGTCCTACGAGCAGTACTTC. The chain employs TRBV5-8 and TRBJ2-7, with D possibly being TRBD2 (5 bases). The CDR3 length is 14 residues. V was clipped by 0 bases and J by 1 base, with 8 bases between them. CDR1 is SGHTS, CDR2 YDEGEE, per germline.

V is TRBV7-2 and J is TRBJ2-7; D is perhaps TRBD2 (5 bases). Trimming pared 5 bases from V and 2 bases from J, leaving 16 bases between. CDR1 is SGHTA, CDR2 FQGNSA, per germline. CDR3 length: 15 amino acids. This CDR3 is CASSPDFARTYEQYF. CDR3 nucleotide sequence: TGTGCCAGCAGCCCGGACTTTGCCCGGACCTACGAGCAGTACTTC.

This chain joins TRBV18 and TRBJ1-1, with D maybe TRBD1 (5 bases). Germline values: CDR1 KGHSH, CDR2 LQKENI. This CDR3 has 15 amino acids. The ends were cut back, 3 bases at V and 4 bases at J, with 15 bases in the middle. This chain's CDR3 is CASSPTHGRGTEAFF. The CDR3 nucleotides are TGTGCCAGCTCACCGACTCATGGGAGGGGCACTGAAGCTTTCTTT.

Concerning this clone: An end of the junction differs from the germline gene, which may be a read error. The gene calls are TRBV2 and TRBJ2-1; perhaps TRBD1 as D (5 bases). Germline V gives CDR1 SNHLY, CDR2 FYNNEI. The CDR3 extends over 13 amino acids. CDR3 bases: TGTGCCAGCAGGGAAGACAGTTACAATGAGCAGTTCTTC. Translation: CASREDSYNEQFF.

The chain carries TRBV7-7 and TRBJ1-3; D not resolved. Germline V lookup: CDR1 SSHAT, CDR2 FNYEAQ (reference sequence). V lost 5 bases and J lost 0, with 11 bases in between. The CDR3 is made up of 15 amino acids. Here the CDR3 DNA reads TGTGCCAGCAGCGCGTCCTCGGACTCTGGAAACACCATATATTTT. Protein: CASSASSDSGNTIYF.

This rearrangement joins TRBV7-2 to TRBJ1-5, with no clear D. Germline loops: CDR1 SGHTA, CDR2 FQGNSA. The CDR3 loop spans 13 amino acids. The V and J ends lost 3 bases and 7 bases respectively, with 10 bases between them. The CDR3, as DNA: TGTGCCAGCAGCTTCTCTATGAGGCAGCCCCAGCATTTT. Translating it yields CASSFSMRQPQHF.

This clone was found once. J is TRBJ1-1 and V is TRBV5-1; D remains ambiguous. V lost 3 bases and J 1 base, leaving 16 bases between the germline ends. This CDR3 is 16 amino acids long. Germline V CDR1 and CDR2: SGHRS, YFSETQ. As DNA, the CDR3 is TGCGCCAGCAGCTCGGATTTTGGACGGTCGAACACTGAAGCTTTCTTT. Translation gives CASSSDFGRSNTEAFF.

This chain connects TRBV6-1 to TRBJ1-1; D unresolved. CDR1 MNHNS and CDR2 SASEGT come from the germline V gene. The CDR3 totals 14 residues. Trimming cost V 8 bases and J 0 bases, with 13 bases left between them. CDR3 loop: CASSQSPMNTEAFF. The CDR3 DNA is TGTGCCAGCTCACAAAGTCCCATGAACACTGAAGCTTTCTTT.

The chain uses TRBV27 and TRBJ1-1; D may be TRBD1 (5 bases). Germline values: CDR1 MNHEY, CDR2 SMNVEV (reference sequence). V dropped 6 bases and J dropped 0 bases, with 17 bases sitting between them. This CDR3 contains 16 residues. CDR3 protein: CASSRSWGELNTEAFF. CDR3 nucleotides: TGTGCCAGCAGCCGCAGTTGGGGGGAATTGAACACTGAAGCTTTCTTT.

This sequence joins TRBV2 and TRBJ2-3; 11 bases fit TRBD2. Germline V gene lookup returns CDR1 SNHLY and CDR2 FYNNEI. CDR3 length equals 14 residues. The V segment lost 4 bases and the J segment 4 bases; nucleotides outside the gene matches: 1. The CDR3 loop is CASSGSGRADTQYF. CDR3 DNA: TGTGCCAGCAGTGGTAGCGGGAGGGCAGATACGCAGTATTTT.

The chain employs TRBV2 and TRBJ2-7, with a tentative D call TRBD2 (5 bases). The CDR3 extends over 13 amino acids. V shed 6 bases and J shed 4 bases, with 13 bases lying between them. CDR1 and CDR2 from the germline V gene are SNHLY and FYNNEI. This chain's CDR3 is CASSRTEEYEQYF. The DNA of the CDR3 is TGTGCCAGCAGCCGGACTGAGGAGTACGAGCAGTACTTC.

The V gene is TRBV2, the J gene TRBJ2-3; no reliable D call. Trimming removed 4 bases from V and 4 bases from J, with 6 bases in between. This CDR3 spans 12 amino acids. Per the germline V gene, CDR1 is SNHLY and CDR2 is FYNNEI. The CDR3 nucleotides read TGTGCCAGCAGTGTAGTCGCAGATACGCAGTATTTT. Amino acids: CASSVVADTQYF. Full variable domain (rest looked up from reference TRBV2 and TRBJ2-3): EPEVTQTPSHQVTQMGQEVILRCVPISNHLYFYWYRQILGQKVEFLVSFYNNEISEKSEIFDDQFSVERPDGSNFTLKIRSTKLEDSAMYFCASSVVADTQYFGPGTRLTVL.

The chain employs TRBV6-6 and TRBJ1-1, with 7 bases matching TRBD1. J gave up 3 bases and V 5 bases, and 3 bases lay outside the gene matches. Germline lookup yields CDR1 MNHNY and CDR2 SVGAGI (reference sequence). The CDR3 extends over 13 amino acids. In DNA, the CDR3 is TGTGCCAGCAGTAAACAGGGGTACACTGAAGCTTTCTTT. It yields the protein CASSKQGYTEAFF.

The J gene is TRBJ2-1, the V gene TRBV5-8, with 7 bases fitting TRBD1. V gave up 0 bases and J gave up 2 bases; unmatched junction bases: 2. The CDR3 consists of 15 residues. The germline V gene has CDR1 SGHTS and CDR2 YDEGEE. The CDR3 sequence is CASSLGQGTYNEQFF. CDR3 nucleotide sequence: TGTGCCAGCAGCTTGGGACAGGGAACCTACAATGAGCAGTTCTTC.

This clone was found a few times. This specimen includes other DNA sequences encoding the same CDR3. The V and J genes are TRBV5-1 and TRBJ2-5; 8 bases match TRBD1. The DNA matches TRBJ2-7 better at its end, which makes the J call doubtful. Germline CDR1 and CDR2: SGHRS and YFSETQ. The length of the CDR3 is 14 residues. CDR3: CASSGQGGPYEQYF. The CDR3 nucleotides read TGCGCCAGCAGTGGACAGGGTGGTCCCTACGAGCAGTACTTC.

V gene TRBV13 combines with J gene TRBJ2-7; 9 bases are a match to TRBD2. After removal of 2 bases from V and 3 bases from J, the junction contained 11 bases not matched to a gene. This CDR3 spans 17 amino acids. From germline, CDR1 is PRHDT and CDR2 FYEKMQ (reference sequence). Here the CDR3 reads CASSLTPRSGGIYEQYF. In DNA, the CDR3 is TGTGCCAGCAGCTTAACCCCGCGGAGCGGGGGGATCTACGAGCAGTACTTC.

The chain carries TRBV10-3 and TRBJ2-5; 15 bases match TRBD2. The junction had 15 bases not matched to a gene; V was cut back by 11 bases and J by 5 bases. The CDR3 length is 17 residues. Germline CDR1 ENHRY, CDR2 SYGVKD. The CDR3 DNA follows: TGTGCCGCCGGATCGGGGACTAGCGGGAGGTCCCGGGAGACCCAGTACTTC. This gives the protein CAAGSGTSGRSRETQYF.

CDR3 sequence: CASSVSWVRGNTIYF. The CDR3 bases are TGTGCCAGCAGCGTTTCATGGGTGAGGGGAAACACCATATATTTT. V is TRBV9 and J is TRBJ1-3; D gene ambiguous. This CDR3 region has 15 residues. Trimming took 2 bases from V and 4 from J, leaving 13 bases between them. Looked up from germline, CDR1 is SGDLS and CDR2 is YYNGEE.

The chain employs TRBV27 and TRBJ2-5; tentatively, D is TRBD1 (6 bases). The CDR3 is 21 residues long. V shed 0 bases and J shed 5 bases, with 31 bases lying between them. Looked up from germline, CDR1 is MNHEY and CDR2 is SMNVEV (reference sequence). CDR3: CASSLSSSQHQTGPLGETQYF. DNA of the CDR3: TGTGCCAGCAGTTTATCGAGCAGCCAGCACCAAACAGGGCCCCTGGGGGAGACCCAGTACTTC.

The chain is built from TRBV5-4 and TRBJ2-7; no clear D. V lost 0 bases to trimming and J lost 3 bases, with 7 bases between them. CDR3 size: 13 residues. Germline loops: CDR1 SGHNT, CDR2 YYREEE (reference sequence). The CDR3 sequence: CASSLDGYYEQYF. The CDR3 nucleotides read TGTGCCAGCAGCTTGGATGGCTACTACGAGCAGTACTTC.

This CDR3 is CASSLVSPNYGYTF. For the CDR3, the DNA is TGTGCCAGCAGCTTGGTGAGTCCTAACTATGGCTACACCTTC. V gene TRBV5-6 combines with J gene TRBJ1-2, with no clear D. Deletions cut 0 bases from V and 0 bases from J, with 6 bases between. Germline V gene sequence: CDR1 SGHDT, CDR2 YYEEEE. The CDR3 is 14 residues long.

The chain links TRBV5-1 to TRBJ2-7, with D unclear. V lost 2 bases and J 3 bases, leaving 15 bases between the germline ends. The CDR3 contains 15 residues. CDR1 is SGHRS, CDR2 YFSETQ, per germline. The DNA of the CDR3 is TGCGCCAGCAGCTTTCTCCGCGGTACTCTCTACGAGCAGTACTTC. Translation gives CASSFLRGTLYEQYF.

The rearrangement joins TRBV7-2 to TRBJ2-5; 7 bases match TRBD2. The CDR3 contains 15 residues. Germline CDR1 and CDR2: SGHTA and FQGNSA. The V gene end was trimmed by 1 base and the J gene end by 4 bases; junction bases not matched to a gene: 6. Here the CDR3 reads CASSLGGSGGETQYF. CDR3 nucleotides: TGTGCCAGCAGCTTAGGCGGGAGCGGAGGAGAGACCCAGTACTTC.

The chain couples TRBV4-1 to TRBJ1-1; TRBD1 agrees at 7 bases. This CDR3 region has 14 residues. Germline CDR1 is MGHRA and CDR2 is YSYEKL. With V trimmed by 4 bases and J by 4 bases, 6 bases remained unmatched. CDR3 loop: CASSRVPGGTEAFF. CDR3 in DNA: TGCGCCAGCAGCCGAGTTCCAGGGGGCACTGAAGCTTTCTTT.

The J gene is TRBJ2-1, the V gene TRBV18, with 12 positions matching TRBD2. The CDR3 spans 15 residues. With V trimmed by 0 bases and J by 9 bases, 3 bases remained unmatched. Germline loops: CDR1 KGHSH, CDR2 LQKENI. CDR3 residues: CASSPPSTSGSEQFF. Here the CDR3 DNA reads TGTGCCAGCTCACCACCGTCGACTAGCGGGAGTGAGCAGTTCTTC.

The rearrangement links TRBV11-2 to TRBJ2-5; 8 nucleotides agree with TRBD1. With 7 bases clipped from V and 5 bases from J, the junction kept 9 bases outside the gene matches. This CDR3 contains 14 residues. Looked up from germline, CDR1 is SGHAT and CDR2 is FQNNGV. The CDR3 here is CASTPTGGRETQYF. The CDR3 region has the DNA TGTGCCAGCACCCCCACAGGGGGTAGGGAGACCCAGTACTTC.

This rearrangement joins TRBV19 to TRBJ2-2; 8 bases are shared with TRBD1. There are 16 residues in the CDR3. CDR1 and CDR2 from the germline V gene are LNHDA and SQIVND (reference sequence). The junction had 7 bases not matched to a gene; V was cut back by 5 bases and J by 2 bases. The DNA for the CDR3 is TGTGCCAGTAGTCCCATAGGACAGGGTAACACCGGGGAGCTGTTTTTT. Amino acid sequence: CASSPIGQGNTGELFF.

This chain uses TRBV5-1 with TRBJ2-5; 8 positions match TRBD1. This CDR3 is 16 amino acids long. In germline, CDR1 is SGHRS, CDR2 YFSETQ. With 4 bases clipped from V and 6 bases from J, the junction kept 14 bases outside the gene matches. The chain's CDR3 is CASSPQVAGGGKTQYF. In nucleotides, the CDR3 is TGCGCCAGCAGCCCCCAGGTGGCAGGGGGCGGAAAGACCCAGTACTTC.

In this sample, this clone turned up once. The genes are TRBV7-9 and TRBJ2-3; 11 positions match TRBD2. The V and J ends lost 4 bases and 3 bases, in that order; junction bases with no gene match: 3. Looked up from germline, CDR1 is SEHNR and CDR2 is FQNEAQ (reference sequence). The CDR3 is 15 amino acids. The CDR3 nucleotides are TGTGCCAGCAGCTCTTTAGCGGGAGGGACAGATACGCAGTATTTT. Its protein is CASSSLAGGTDTQYF.

The chain carries TRBV7-7 and TRBJ2-2; possible D gene TRBD2, 6 bases. CDR3 length equals 14 residues. V gave up 1 base and J gave up 4 bases, with 7 bases separating them. Germline-derived CDR1 and CDR2 are SSHAT and FNYEAQ (reference sequence). CDR3 region: CASSLDGGTGELFF. CDR3 DNA: TGTGCCAGCAGCTTAGACGGGGGCACCGGGGAGCTGTTTTTT.